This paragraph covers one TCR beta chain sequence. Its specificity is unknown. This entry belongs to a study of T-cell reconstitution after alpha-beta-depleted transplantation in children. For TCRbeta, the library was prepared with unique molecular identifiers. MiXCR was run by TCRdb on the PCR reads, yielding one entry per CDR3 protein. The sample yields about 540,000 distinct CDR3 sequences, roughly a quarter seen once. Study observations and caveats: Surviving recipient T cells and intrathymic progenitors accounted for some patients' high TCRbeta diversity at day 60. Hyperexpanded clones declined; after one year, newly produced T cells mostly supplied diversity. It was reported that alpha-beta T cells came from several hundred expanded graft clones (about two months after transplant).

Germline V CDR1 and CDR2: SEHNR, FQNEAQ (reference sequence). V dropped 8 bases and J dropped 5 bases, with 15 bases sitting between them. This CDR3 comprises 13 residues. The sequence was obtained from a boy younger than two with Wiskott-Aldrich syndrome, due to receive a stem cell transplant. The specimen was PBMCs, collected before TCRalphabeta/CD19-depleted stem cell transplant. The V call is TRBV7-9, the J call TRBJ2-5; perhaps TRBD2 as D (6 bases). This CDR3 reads CASSEGGMETQYF. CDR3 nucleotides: TGTGCCAGCTCTGAAGGCGGGATGGAGACCCAGTACTTC.